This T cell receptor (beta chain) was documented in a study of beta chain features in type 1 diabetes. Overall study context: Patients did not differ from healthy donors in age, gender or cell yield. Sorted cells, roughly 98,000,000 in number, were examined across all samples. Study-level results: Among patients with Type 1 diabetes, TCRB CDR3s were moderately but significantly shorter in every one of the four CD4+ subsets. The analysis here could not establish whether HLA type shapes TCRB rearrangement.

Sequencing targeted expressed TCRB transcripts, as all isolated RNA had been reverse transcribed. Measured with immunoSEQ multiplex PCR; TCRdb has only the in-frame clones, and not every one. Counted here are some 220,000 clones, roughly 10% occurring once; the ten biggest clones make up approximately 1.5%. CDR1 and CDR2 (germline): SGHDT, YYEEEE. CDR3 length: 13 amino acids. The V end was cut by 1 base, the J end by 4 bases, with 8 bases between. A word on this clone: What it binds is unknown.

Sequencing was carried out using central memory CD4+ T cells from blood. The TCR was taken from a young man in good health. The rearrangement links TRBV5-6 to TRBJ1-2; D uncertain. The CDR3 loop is CASSLRGVYGYTF. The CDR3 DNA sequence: TGTGCCAGCAGCTTGCGCGGAGTCTATGGCTACACCTTC.